These 19 T cell receptor beta chains share one sample of origin, sequenced in a study of CD8 T cells in ankylosing spondylitis (dated by TCRdb to about 2017). General study outcomes and caveats: A TCR beta motif of several highly homologous amino acid variants appeared characteristic of blood from ankylosing spondylitis patients.

Antigens for these TCRs are unknown. The library was built by means of 5' RACE. Reads for this sample came from an Illumina HiSeq 2500. TCRdb took the public reads, trimmed them with fastp at Q25, ran MiXCR for clone calling and kept in-frame beta chains. Each entry merges the rows of one CDR3 protein and shows their most common DNA and genes. The sample records 670,000 or so distinct CDR3 sequences, 15% to 20% of which are singletons. The top ten constitute roughly a fifth of the sample. What was sequenced was blood, either unsorted or a sorted T cell fraction (not recorded which). These receptors originate from a male donor with ankylosing spondylitis.

J is TRBJ2-2 and V is TRBV20-1; the match to TRBD2 covers 9 bases. This CDR3 comprises 16 residues. The V and J ends lost 1 base and 5 bases, in that order; junction bases with no gene match: 8. Germline assignment: CDR1 DFQATT and CDR2 SNEGSKA (reference sequence). The CDR3 here is CSARGGGRAVTGELFF. CDR3 coding DNA: TGCAGTGCTAGAGGCGGCGGGAGGGCGGTTACCGGGGAGCTGTTTTTT.

This rearrangement joins TRBV2 to TRBJ2-1; the D gene is possibly TRBD1 (6 bases). This CDR3 region has 12 residues. V lost 5 bases, J lost 10 bases, and 12 bases lay in between. The germline V gene has CDR1 SNHLY and CDR2 FYNNEI. The CDR3 sequence is CASSKDSLEQFF. CDR3 bases: TGTGCCAGCAGTAAGGACAGCCTCGAGCAGTTCTTC.

This chain joins TRBV25-1 and TRBJ2-1, with 8 bases that match TRBD2. Germline V gene data show CDR1 as MGHDK and CDR2 as SYGVNS. The CDR3 totals 15 residues. V was pared by 10 bases and J by 4 bases, with 12 bases of the junction left unmatched. The DNA for the CDR3 is TGTGCCACCCGGGAGGGGGGAGTGGGGTACAATGAGCAGTTCTTC. Amino acids: CATREGGVGYNEQFF.

In nucleotides, the CDR3 is TGCGCCAGCAGCCAATGGGTGTGGGAGACCCAGTACTTC. It codes for CASSQWVWETQYF. This chain connects TRBV4-1 to TRBJ2-5; no reliable D call. The germline V gene has CDR1 MGHRA and CDR2 YSYEKL. The germline V and J ends were trimmed by 2 bases and 5 bases, with 9 bases remaining between them. This CDR3 spans 13 amino acids.

This clonotype turned up a few times. The chain has TRBV25-1 and TRBJ2-1; 7 positions agree with TRBD1. The junction had 10 bases not matched to a gene; V was cut back by 0 bases and J by 5 bases. This CDR3 is built from 17 residues. Germline loops: CDR1 MGHDK, CDR2 SYGVNS. The CDR3 DNA follows: TGTGCCAGCAGTGAATATAGCTATAGGGGGCTGCACAATGAGCAGTTCTTC. Protein product: CASSEYSYRGLHNEQFF. Combining the CDR3 with reference TRBV25-1 and TRBJ2-1 gives the whole variable domain EADIYQTPRYLVIGTGKKITLECSQTMGHDKMYWYQQDPGMELHLIHYSYGVNSTEKGDLSSESTVSRIRTEHFPLTLESARPSHTSQYLCASSEYSYRGLHNEQFFGPGTRLTVL.

The rearrangement links TRBV11-2 to TRBJ2-1; the D gene is possibly TRBD2 (5 bases). The V end was cut by 2 bases, the J end by 7 bases, with 9 bases between. CDR3 length equals 13 residues. Germline CDR1 SGHAT, CDR2 FQNNGV. The CDR3 sequence is CASSLKSGNEQFF. The CDR3 DNA follows: TGTGCCAGCAGCTTAAAGTCGGGGAATGAGCAGTTCTTC.

Remarks on this clonotype: A much larger clone sits a single nucleotide away, making a read error possible. The gene calls are TRBV6-1 and TRBJ1-6; D unresolved. The ends were cut back, 5 bases at V and 0 bases at J, with 2 bases in the middle. CDR3 length: 13 amino acids. Germline assignment: CDR1 MNHNS and CDR2 SASEGT. Written as DNA, the CDR3 is TGTGCCAGCAGTCTCTCCTATAATTCACCCCTCCACTTT. Its protein is CASSLSYNSPLHF.

The CDR3 region is CASSLALSGGSSGANVLTF. CDR3 nucleotide sequence: TGTGCCAGCAGTTTAGCGTTGTCAGGGGGTTCCTCTGGGGCCAACGTCCTGACTTTC. The chain links TRBV12-3 or TRBV12-4 to TRBJ2-6, with 7 bases that match TRBD1. The CDR3 is made up of 19 amino acids. Trimming at V came to 0 bases and at J to 0 bases, leaving 8 bases not matched to a gene.

A few counts support this clonotype. CDR3: CASSLTPPSGANVLTF. DNA for the CDR3: TGTGCCAGCAGTTTAACACCGCCATCCGGGGCCAACGTCCTGACTTTC. V and J are TRBV12-3 or TRBV12-4 and TRBJ2-6; D unresolved. This CDR3 spans 16 amino acids. Trimming removed 2 bases at V and 4 bases at J, with 12 bases between.

V usage is TRBV25-1 and J usage is TRBJ1-3; no reliable D call. The CDR3 is 15 residues long. Germline loops: CDR1 MGHDK, CDR2 SYGVNS. Trimming cost V 0 bases and J 0 bases, with 6 bases left between them. CDR3 sequence reads: CASSEYALSGNTIYF. For the CDR3, the DNA is TGTGCCAGCAGTGAATATGCCCTCTCTGGAAACACCATATATTTT.

This chain uses TRBV4-2 with TRBJ2-6; either TRBD1 or TRBD2 may supply D (5 bases each). Germline V gene lookup returns CDR1 LGHNA and CDR2 YNFKEQ. The CDR3 totals 21 residues. The V and J ends lost 2 bases and 1 base respectively, with 24 bases between them. CDR3 DNA sequence: TGTGCCAGCAGCCAACCGCCCCCTAGCCAGGGATCCCGATCTGGGGCCAACGTCCTGACTTTC. Translated, it gives CASSQPPPSQGSRSGANVLTF.

This clonotype has just a few counts. V gene TRBV27 combines with J gene TRBJ2-5; D might be TRBD1 (7 bases). CDR1 and CDR2 (germline): MNHEY, SMNVEV (reference sequence). The CDR3 has 14 residues. The V and J ends lost 6 bases and 9 bases respectively, with 20 bases between them. This chain's CDR3 is CASRGDRDLQAQYF. The CDR3, as DNA: TGTGCCAGCAGGGGAGACAGGGACTTACAGGCCCAGTACTTC.

In this sample, this clonotype turned up a few times. The chain employs TRBV27 and TRBJ1-5; D not certain. Germline loops: CDR1 MNHEY, CDR2 SMNVEV (reference sequence). V was pared by 4 bases and J by 2 bases, with 9 bases between. CDR3 length: 14 amino acids. In nucleotides, the CDR3 is TGTGCCAGCAGTTACTTGGCGGGCAATCAGCCCCAGCATTTT. Residues: CASSYLAGNQPQHF.

The sample holds a few counts of this clonotype. The V and J genes are TRBV12-3 or TRBV12-4 and TRBJ1-2, with 7 bases matching TRBD1. The CDR3 is made up of 16 amino acids. After removal of 5 bases from V and 3 bases from J, the junction contained 12 bases not matched to a gene. The CDR3 is CASSTWEGAIDYGYTF. The CDR3 DNA sequence: TGTGCCAGCAGTACTTGGGAGGGGGCGATAGACTATGGCTACACCTTC.

This clonotype has just a few counts. The CDR3 region is CASSLGSPYNSPLHF. The CDR3 bases are TGTGCCAGCAGTTTGGGGAGTCCCTATAATTCACCCCTCCACTTT. V gene TRBV27 combines with J gene TRBJ1-6, with D unresolved. The CDR3 spans 15 residues. Trimming cost V 3 bases and J 2 bases, with 8 bases left between them. Germline CDR1 and CDR2: MNHEY and SMNVEV (reference sequence).

This clonotype was seen more than once but under ten times. The V gene is TRBV12-3 or TRBV12-4, the J gene TRBJ2-1; 8 bases match TRBD2. CDR3 size: 15 residues. Unmatched junction bases numbered 9, after V lost 5 bases and J lost 6 bases. CDR3 protein: CASSPRSGKVNEQFF. CDR3 in DNA: TGTGCCAGCAGTCCTCGTAGCGGGAAGGTCAATGAGCAGTTCTTC.

This clonotype turned up a few times. The chain couples TRBV7-2 to TRBJ2-3; D gene unclear. The CDR3 spans 14 residues. Per germline, CDR1 SGHTA and CDR2 FQGNSA. With 0 bases removed from V and 4 bases from J, the gap between germline ends came to 8 bases. The CDR3 DNA reads as TGTGCCAGCAGCTTAGCTAGGACCCCAGATACGCAGTATTTT. It encodes CASSLARTPDTQYF.

This clonotype was counted at least ten times. The CDR3 sequence: CSAILTSGRLYEQFF. The CDR3 nucleotides are TGCAGTGCTATACTGACTAGCGGGAGGCTCTATGAGCAGTTCTTC. The chain links TRBV20-1 to TRBJ2-1; 13 bases match TRBD2. Trimming removed 4 bases from V and 8 bases from J; junction bases left unmatched: 8. The CDR3 consists of 15 residues. Germline V lookup: CDR1 DFQATT, CDR2 SNEGSKA (reference sequence).

There are a few counts of this clonotype. The rearrangement links TRBV5-1 to TRBJ2-7; D is undetermined. The CDR3 has 14 residues. Germline loops: CDR1 SGHRS, CDR2 YFSETQ. The V and J ends lost 4 bases and 3 bases respectively, with 14 bases between them. This chain's CDR3 is CASSNRELHYEQYF. In DNA form, the CDR3 reads TGCGCCAGCAGCAACCGAGAACTTCACTACGAGCAGTACTTC.